This record covers a single T cell receptor (beta chain). The antigen is not known. The data derive from a study of OX40 agonist ivuxolimab in advanced cancers. Study-level results: Clonal expansion was seen in CD4+ and CD8+ blood T cells by week 6 at 0.1 to 3.0 mg/kg.

CDR1 and CDR2 (germline): MNHEY, SVGAGI. This CDR3 is built from 14 residues. With V trimmed by 7 bases and J by 4 bases, 10 bases remained unmatched. TCRdb keeps only in-frame clones here, not all; method: immunoSEQ multiplex PCR. The sample lists some 79,000 clones, 80% to 95% occurring once. The chain employs TRBV6-5 and TRBJ2-7, with TRBD2 matching 7 bases. The receptor's source is an adult with an advanced solid tumor such as melanoma, head and neck, liver or kidney cancer. Sequencing used CD4+ or CD8+ T cells sorted from blood, obtained in a trial of the OX40 agonist ivuxolimab. CDR3 in DNA: TGTGCCAGCACCCGGGGGAGGGGAGCATACGAGCAGTACTTC. Translation gives CASTRGRGAYEQYF.